Listed below are T cell receptor beta chains from one sample, sequenced in a study of T cells after yellow fever vaccination. TCRdb used MiXCR to reprocess the 5' RACE reads, holding one entry per CDR3 protein. This repertoire shows about 220,000 distinct CDR3 sequences, approximately 3% found once; its top ten account for under 3.5%. The starting material was CD4+ T cells sorted from PBMCs, obtained 10 days after the yellow fever booster vaccination. Receptors were obtained from a man between 18 and 35 years old who received the YFV17D yellow fever vaccine. CDR3s include the opening cysteine and the closing phenylalanine or tryptophan. A D gene is named only where the DNA matches it firmly. Size tells how often a clone was seen (once, few, many) or the class of an expanded clone, and some rows leave it out.

NA	NA	TRBV7-2	TRBJ1-6	CASSIDRLNSPLHF	TGTGCCAGCAGTATCGACAGGCTTAATTCACCCCTCCACTTT
NA	many	TRBV27	TRBJ2-3	CASSWDRLTDTQYF	TGTGCCAGCAGTTGGGACCGGTTGACAGATACGCAGTATTTT
NA	few	TRBV7-2	TRBJ1-5	CASSLGTGPQQPQHF	TGTGCCAGCAGCTTAGGTACAGGGCCACAGCAGCCCCAGCATTTT
NA	many	TRBV5-1	TRBJ1-1	CASSLGGPSAEAFF	TGCGCCAGCAGCCTCGGCGGTCCCTCCGCTGAAGCTTTCTTT
NA	many	TRBV29-1	TRBJ2-3	CSVESRGTDTQYF	TGCAGCGTTGAATCCCGAGGCACAGATACGCAGTATTTT
TRBD2	NA	TRBV6-5	TRBJ2-1	CASSYRRGGGNEQFF	TGTGCCAGCAGTTACCGGCGGGGGGGCGGGAATGAGCAGTTCTTC
NA	NA	TRBV6-1	TRBJ1-6	CASISQGVHPEHLHF	TGTGCCAGCATCAGTCAAGGAGTACACCCGGAACACCTCCACTTT
TRBD1	NA	TRBV12-3/TRBV12-4	TRBJ1-2	CASSPTGGSYGYTF	TGTGCCAGCAGCCCCACAGGGGGCAGTTATGGCTACACCTTC
NA	many	TRBV11-2	TRBJ2-5	CASSTSGTQGETQYF	TGTGCCAGCAGCACTTCCGGGACGCAAGGAGAGACCCAGTACTTC
TRBD1	many	TRBV5-1	TRBJ2-5	CASSSLGTGEETQYF	TGCGCCAGCAGCTCCCTAGGGACAGGGGAAGAGACCCAGTACTTC
TRBD1	NA	TRBV6-5	TRBJ2-7	CASSWTGGYSHEQYF	TGTGCCAGCAGCTGGACAGGGGGCTATTCCCACGAGCAGTACTTC
NA	NA	TRBV29-1	TRBJ2-3	CSVDGPGMADTQYF	TGCAGCGTTGACGGACCGGGTATGGCAGATACGCAGTATTTT
NA	few	TRBV20-1	TRBJ2-7	CSASAYPNRDTEQQYF	TGCAGTGCTAGTGCTTACCCAAACCGGGACACCGAGCAGCAGTACTTC
TRBD1	many	TRBV20-1	TRBJ1-5	CSAGRQGDQPQHF	TGCAGTGCTGGACGACAGGGGGATCAGCCCCAGCATTTT
NA	few	TRBV20-1	TRBJ1-5	CSARGAHGQPQHF	TGCAGTGCCCGGGGGGCCCACGGTCAGCCCCAGCATTTT
NA	once	TRBV7-2	TRBJ2-5	CASSLSSGAWETQYF	TGTGCCAGCAGCTTAAGTTCGGGGGCCTGGGAGACCCAGTACTTC
NA	few	TRBV3-1	TRBJ1-5	CASSPGVQPQHF	TGTGCCAGCAGCCCTGGGGTGCAGCCCCAGCATTTT
TRBD2	many	TRBV2	TRBJ2-5	CASGDSGAETQYF	TGTGCCAGCGGAGATAGCGGGGCGGAGACCCAGTACTTC
TRBD2	many	TRBV28	TRBJ2-5	CASREGLAGGQETQYF	TGTGCCAGCAGAGAGGGACTAGCGGGGGGACAAGAGACCCAGTACTTC
TRBD1	many	TRBV12-3/TRBV12-4	TRBJ1-4	CASSLDRGRLFF	TGTGCCAGCAGCCTAGACAGGGGTCGACTGTTTTTT
NA	many	TRBV7-2	TRBJ2-3	CASSGIKGIGDTQYF	TGTGCCAGCAGCGGGATCAAGGGTATTGGAGATACGCAGTATTTT
NA	many	TRBV18	TRBJ1-2	CASSRDGAYYGYTF	TGTGCCAGCTCAAGGGACGGAGCCTACTATGGCTACACCTTC
TRBD1	few	TRBV7-9	TRBJ1-1	CASSFSQGGTEAFF	TGTGCCAGCAGCTTTTCCCAGGGGGGCACTGAAGCTTTCTTT
NA	many	TRBV5-1	TRBJ2-5	CASSLARQVQETQYF	TGCGCCAGCAGCTTGGCCCGGCAGGTTCAAGAGACCCAGTACTTC
NA	NA	TRBV23-1	TRBJ2-1	CASSPRAFEGYNEQFF	TGCGCCAGCAGTCCCCGGGCATTCGAGGGGTACAATGAGCAGTTCTTC
NA	NA	TRBV25-1	TRBJ1-2	CASSEWGKPLDGYTF	TGTGCCAGCAGTGAATGGGGCAAACCACTGGATGGCTACACCTTC
NA	many	TRBV15	TRBJ2-7	CATSRETGSYEQYF	TGTGCCACCAGCAGGGAGACAGGTTCCTACGAGCAGTACTTC
NA	few	TRBV5-1	TRBJ2-1	CASSLAEGPYNEQFF	TGCGCCAGCAGCTTGGCTGAGGGCCCCTACAATGAGCAGTTCTTC
NA	many	TRBV7-8	TRBJ2-3	CASSRNGRLATDTQYF	TGTGCCAGCAGCCGCAACGGAAGGCTAGCCACAGATACGCAGTATTTT
NA	few	TRBV28	TRBJ1-4	CASGLGGEEKLFF	TGTGCCAGCGGCCTGGGTGGGGAAGAAAAACTGTTTTTT
TRBD1	few	TRBV6-2/TRBV6-3	TRBJ1-5	CASRSRDRVHF	TGTGCCAGCAGATCCCGGGACAGGGTGCATTTT
NA	few	TRBV20-1	TRBJ2-7	CSARSGASYEQYF	TGCAGTGCTAGGTCCGGGGCCTCCTACGAGCAGTACTTC
NA	many	TRBV5-1	TRBJ1-1	CASSLGARGTEAFF	TGCGCCAGCAGCTTGGGCGCACGCGGCACTGAAGCTTTCTTT
TRBD1	few	TRBV10-3	TRBJ2-7	CAISGNRGTGEQYF	TGTGCCATCAGTGGCAACAGGGGGACGGGGGAGCAGTACTTC
NA	many	TRBV12-3/TRBV12-4	TRBJ1-5	CASSLSRVSQPQHF	TGTGCCAGCAGTTTATCCAGGGTGTCGCAGCCCCAGCATTTT
NA	many	TRBV6-2/TRBV6-3	TRBJ1-5	CASSYLGAYRPQHF	TGTGCCAGCAGTTATTTGGGCGCGTACCGGCCCCAGCATTTT
NA	NA	TRBV6-4	TRBJ2-6	CASSDWAGANVLTF	TGTGCCAGCAGTGACTGGGCTGGGGCCAACGTCCTGACTTTC
TRBD1	many	TRBV4-3	TRBJ1-4	CASSQGQGHEKLFF	TGCGCCAGCAGCCAGGGACAGGGCCATGAAAAACTGTTTTTT
NA	NA	TRBV29-1	TRBJ1-2	CSVFGVDGFYGYTF	TGCAGCGTTTTCGGGGTTGATGGGTTCTATGGCTACACCTTC
NA	NA	TRBV7-2	TRBJ1-5	CASSLGNRVLYQPQHF	TGTGCCAGCAGCTTAGGTAACAGGGTTTTGTACCAGCCCCAGCATTTT
TRBD2	many	TRBV5-1	TRBJ2-3	CASSSGLADSDTQYF	TGCGCCAGCAGCTCGGGACTAGCGGATTCAGATACGCAGTATTTT
NA	few	TRBV7-3	TRBJ2-3	CASSQGSGGGYTDTQYF	TGTGCCAGCAGCCAGGGGAGTGGGGGTGGCTACACAGATACGCAGTATTTT
TRBD1	many	TRBV5-1	TRBJ1-1	CASSAGQGGEVNTEAFF	TGCGCCAGCAGCGCAGGACAGGGGGGCGAAGTGAACACTGAAGCTTTCTTT
TRBD1	many	TRBV5-1	TRBJ2-5	CASSPGTGTETQYF	TGCGCCAGCAGCCCAGGGACAGGCACGGAGACCCAGTACTTC
NA	NA	TRBV11-2	TRBJ1-6	CASSPPGRQHNSPLHF	TGTGCCAGCAGCCCCCCCGGCCGACAGCATAATTCACCCCTCCACTTT
NA	many	TRBV30	TRBJ2-3	CAWLGATDTQYF	TGTGCCTGGCTAGGGGCCACAGATACGCAGTATTTT
NA	few	TRBV6-2/TRBV6-3	TRBJ2-7	CASSRPTGAYEQYF	TGTGCCAGCAGCCGCCCGACAGGAGCCTACGAGCAGTACTTC
NA	NA	TRBV5-4	TRBJ1-1	CASSFYRQAAFF	TGTGCCAGCAGCTTTTATAGACAGGCGGCTTTCTTT
NA	many	TRBV5-1	TRBJ1-6	CASSLGGVISPLHF	TGCGCCAGCAGCTTGGGAGGGGTTATTTCACCCCTCCACTTT
NA	many	TRBV19	TRBJ1-2	CASSIGPTIYGYTF	TGTGCCAGTAGTATCGGCCCAACGATCTATGGCTACACCTTC
NA	few	TRBV20-1	TRBJ1-1	CSAREWDARNTEAFF	TGCAGTGCTAGAGAGTGGGACGCTCGGAACACTGAAGCTTTCTTT
NA	many	TRBV3-1	TRBJ2-3	CASSQDQLRTDTQYF	TGTGCCAGCAGCCAAGACCAATTAAGAACAGATACGCAGTATTTT
TRBD1	few	TRBV6-5	TRBJ1-6	CASRVSPVGQGNSPLHF	TGTGCCAGCCGAGTCTCGCCGGTGGGACAGGGGAATTCACCCCTCCACTTT